This TCR beta chain was captured by sequencing in a study of CD8 T cells in ankylosing spondylitis. The length of the CDR3 is 17 residues. The trim removed 4 bases at V and 4 bases at J, leaving 11 bases unmatched. The germline gives CDR1 SGDLS, CDR2 YYNGEE. TCRdb itself ran the 5' RACE reads through MiXCR, one entry per CDR3 protein. Counted here are some 130,000 distinct CDR3 sequences, around 6.6% occurring once; the ten biggest clones make up 9.5% to 15%. Study-level findings and limits: Peripheral blood held disease-linked clones only at relatively low frequency, and these were CD8+. It appeared that ankylosing spondylitis blood was characterized by a TCR beta motif of under ten highly homologous variants.

The sample holds many counts of this clonotype. Its antigen is unidentified. V gene TRBV9 combines with J gene TRBJ2-1; TRBD2 matches 10 bases. The source is a female donor with ankylosing spondylitis or in good health (not recorded which). The sequencing input was blood, either unsorted or a sorted T cell fraction (not recorded which). CDR3 sequence: CASSPKATSGVYNEQFF. In DNA form, the CDR3 reads TGTGCCAGCAGCCCCAAGGCCACTAGCGGGGTTTACAATGAGCAGTTCTTC.